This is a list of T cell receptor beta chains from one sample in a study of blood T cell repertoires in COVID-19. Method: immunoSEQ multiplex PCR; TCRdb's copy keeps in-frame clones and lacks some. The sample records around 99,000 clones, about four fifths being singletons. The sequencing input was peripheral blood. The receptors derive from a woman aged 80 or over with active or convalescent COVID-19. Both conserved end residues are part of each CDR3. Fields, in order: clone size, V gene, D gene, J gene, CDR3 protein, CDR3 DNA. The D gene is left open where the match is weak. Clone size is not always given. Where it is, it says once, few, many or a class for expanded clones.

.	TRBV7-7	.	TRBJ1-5	CASSVDSNQPQHF	TGTGCCAGCAGTGTTGACAGTAATCAGCCCCAGCATTTT
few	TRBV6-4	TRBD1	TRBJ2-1	CASSATGVNEQFF	TGTGCCAGCAGTGCCACAGGGGTCAATGAGCAGTTCTTC
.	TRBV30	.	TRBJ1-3	CAWSFGTLSSGNTIYF	TGTGCCTGGAGTTTCGGGACTTTGAGCTCTGGAAACACCATATATTTT
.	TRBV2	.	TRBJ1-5	CASSVLGQDYQPQHF	TGTGCCAGCAGTGTGTTAGGGCAGGACTATCAGCCCCAGCATTTT
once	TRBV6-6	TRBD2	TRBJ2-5	CASSRTSGSQTQYF	TGTGCCAGCAGCCGGACTAGCGGGAGTCAGACCCAGTACTTC
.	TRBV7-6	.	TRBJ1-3	CASQAGGRNSGNTIYF	TGTGCCAGCCAAGCGGGGGGCCGGAACTCTGGAAACACCATATATTTT
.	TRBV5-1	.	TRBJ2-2	CASSRDNIWGAGELFF	TGTGCCAGCAGCCGTGACAACATTTGGGGGGCCGGGGAGCTGTTTTTT
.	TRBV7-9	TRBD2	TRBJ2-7	CASSLGVLAGVEQYF	TGTGCCAGCAGCTTAGGTGTTCTAGCGGGGGTGGAGCAGTACTTC
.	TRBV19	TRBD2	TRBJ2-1	CASSLIAGTTYNEQFF	TGTGCCAGTAGCCTCATAGCGGGAACGACCTACAATGAGCAGTTCTTC
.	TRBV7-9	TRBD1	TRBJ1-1	CASSFTGEAEAFF	TGTGCCAGCAGCTTCACAGGGGAGGCTGAAGCTTTCTTT
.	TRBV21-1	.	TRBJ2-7	CASSKTLVDREPYEQYF	TGTGCCAGCAGCAAAACCCTGGTTGACAGGGAGCCCTACGAGCAGTACTTC
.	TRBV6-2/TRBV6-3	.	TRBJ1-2	CASSYSQGIGYTF	TGTGCCAGCAGTTACTCGCAGGGGATCGGCTACACCTTC
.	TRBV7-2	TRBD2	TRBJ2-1	CASSLGLVYNEQFF	TGTGCCAGCAGCTTGGGACTAGTCTACAATGAGCAGTTCTTC
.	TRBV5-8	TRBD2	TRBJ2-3	CASSFPSGGVDTQYF	TGTGCCAGCAGCTTCCCTAGCGGGGGCGTAGATACGCAGTATTTT
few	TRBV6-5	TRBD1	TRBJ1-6	CASSLGQGNSPLHF	TGTGCCAGCAGTTTAGGACAGGGTAATTCACCCCTCCACTTT
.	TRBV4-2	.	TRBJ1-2	CASSQDGWDKSYGYTF	TGTGCCAGCAGCCAAGATGGTTGGGACAAGTCCTATGGCTACACCTTC
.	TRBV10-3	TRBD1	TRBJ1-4	CAISRDRGNEKLFF	TGTGCCATCAGCCGGGACAGGGGAAATGAAAAACTGTTTTTT
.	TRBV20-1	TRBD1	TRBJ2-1	CSASAGTGAHEQFF	TGCAGTGCTAGTGCCGGGACAGGGGCTCATGAGCAGTTCTTC
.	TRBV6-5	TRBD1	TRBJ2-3	CASRWDRGLPDTQYF	TGTGCCAGCAGGTGGGACAGGGGGCTCCCAGATACGCAGTATTTT
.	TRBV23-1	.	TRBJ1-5	CASSQSVQGRHIRTQPQHF	TGCGCCAGCAGTCAATCAGTGCAGGGGAGACACATTAGGACTCAGCCCCAGCATTTT
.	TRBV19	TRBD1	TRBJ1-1	CASSVYDRAPEAFF	TGTGCCAGTAGTGTGTACGACAGGGCCCCTGAAGCTTTCTTT
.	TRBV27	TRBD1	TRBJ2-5	CASSLDGTGFGETQYF	TGTGCCAGCAGTTTGGATGGGACAGGGTTTGGGGAGACCCAGTACTTC
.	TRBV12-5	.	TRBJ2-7	CASGPQNRGQPYEQYF	TGTGCTAGTGGGCCTCAAAACCGAGGGCAACCCTACGAGCAGTACTTC
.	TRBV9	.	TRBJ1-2	CASSVDPGENYGYTF	TGTGCCAGCAGCGTAGATCCTGGGGAGAACTATGGCTACACCTTC
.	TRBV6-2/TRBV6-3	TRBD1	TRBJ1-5	CASSPGTALSNQPQHF	TGTGCCAGCAGTCCCGGGACAGCCCTTAGCAATCAGCCCCAGCATTTT
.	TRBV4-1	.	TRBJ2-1	CASSRASGEQFF	TGCGCCAGCAGCCGGGCCTCTGGTGAGCAGTTCTTC
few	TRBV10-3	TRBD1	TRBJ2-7	CAISDPGQGGEQYF	TGTGCCATCAGTGATCCGGGACAGGGGGGCGAGCAGTACTTC
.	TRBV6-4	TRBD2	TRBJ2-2	CASSDSGAGGPATGELFF	TGTGCCAGCAGTGACTCGGGTGCGGGAGGGCCCGCCACCGGGGAGCTGTTTTTT
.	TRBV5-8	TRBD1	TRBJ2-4	CASSRRTGGAHNIQYF	TGTGCCAGCAGCCGACGGACAGGGGGTGCTCATAACATTCAGTACTTC
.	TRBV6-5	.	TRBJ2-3	CASSTGTVRDTQYF	TGTGCCAGCAGTACCGGGACTGTCCGGGATACGCAGTATTTT
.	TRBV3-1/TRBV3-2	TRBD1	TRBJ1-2	CASSQRQGEAGYTF	TGTGCCAGCAGCCAACGACAGGGGGAAGCTGGCTACACCTTC
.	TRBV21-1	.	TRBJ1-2	CASSTEGGGRVFYGYTF	TGTGCCAGCAGCACGGAGGGCGGGGGACGGGTATTCTATGGCTACACCTTC
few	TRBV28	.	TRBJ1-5	CASSLANQPQHF	TGTGCCAGCAGTTTAGCGAATCAGCCCCAGCATTTT
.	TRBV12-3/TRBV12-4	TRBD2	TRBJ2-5	CASSFTGGETQYF	TGTGCCAGCAGTTTTACGGGAGGAGAGACCCAGTACTTC
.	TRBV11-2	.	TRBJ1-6	CASSFRPISRGSPLHF	TGTGCCAGCAGCTTCCGACCGATTTCCAGGGGTTCACCCCTCCACTTT
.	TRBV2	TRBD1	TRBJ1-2	CASSEGQWTGGGYTF	TGTGCCAGCAGTGAAGGACAGTGGACAGGCGGGGGCTACACCTTC
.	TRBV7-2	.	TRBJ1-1	CASSPGDREAFF	TGTGCCAGCAGCCCGGGGGATAGGGAAGCTTTCTTT
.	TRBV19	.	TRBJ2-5	CASSPGRQETQYF	TGTGCCAGTAGTCCAGGGAGGCAAGAGACCCAGTACTTC
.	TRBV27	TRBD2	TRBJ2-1	CASSFGGRAIGNEQFF	TGTGCCAGCAGTTTCGGTGGGAGGGCCATCGGAAATGAGCAGTTCTTC
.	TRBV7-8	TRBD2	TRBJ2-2	CASSSGTSGVIGELFF	TGTGCCAGCAGCTCCGGGACTAGCGGGGTCATAGGGGAGCTGTTTTTT